This TCR beta chain was found in a study of beta chain features in type 1 diabetes. The wider study: What patients shared with healthy donors was a similar profile of age, gender and cell yields.

Study outcomes and limitations: In every one of the four CD4+ subsets, TCRB CDR3s were moderately but significantly shorter in Type 1 diabetes patients.

As regards this clone: The antigen is unknown.

Of the isolated RNA, all was reverse transcribed, and so the sequenced material was expressed TCRB transcripts. Sequencing used immunoSEQ multiplex PCR; TCRdb keeps in-frame clones, though not all of them. This table holds 250,000 to 400,000 clones, 11% to 15% found once. The authors sorted CD4+ naive, central memory, regulatory and stem cell-like memory cells via CD45RO/CCR7/CD25/CD127/CD95/CD27. V was cut by 5 bases and J by 6 bases, with 17 bases left in between. CDR1 is SGHTA and CDR2 is FQGTGA in the germline V gene. The CDR3 has 15 residues. The rearrangement links TRBV7-3 to TRBJ2-1; possible D gene TRBD2, 6 bases. Sequencing input: central memory CD4+ T cells from blood. The sequence derives from a man under 40 in good health. The CDR3 loop is CASSPQRTTLNEQFF. The DNA for the CDR3 is TGTGCCAGCAGCCCCCAAAGGACTACTCTCAATGAGCAGTTCTTC.